Described below is a single T cell receptor (beta chain) sequence and its context. The antigen is not known. This entry comes from a study of identical twins. Points from the study as a whole: Memory repertoires lacked the insertion deficit that abundant cord blood beta clonotypes showed.

TCRdb reprocessed the 5' RACE reads via MiXCR and lists one record per CDR3 protein. The sample has a few hundred thousand distinct CDR3 sequences; over 11% are singletons. The germline V gene has CDR1 KGHSH and CDR2 LQKENI. The CDR3 covers 15 residues. V lost 1 base and J 5 bases, leaving 14 bases between the germline ends. This sample also appeared in a second study, on yellow fever vaccine responses in identical twins.

The sequence derives from a young woman in good health. This sequence joins TRBV18 and TRBJ2-5; TRBD2 might be the D (5 bases). Sequenced material: CD4+ T cells sorted from blood. The CDR3 loop reads CASSPLMGGGETQYF. DNA for the CDR3: TGTGCCAGCTCACCACTTATGGGCGGCGGGGAGACCCAGTACTTC.